This record looks at one T cell receptor (beta chain) sequence and its context. This record belongs to a study of blood T cells in healthy people across ages. Combining a sample-barcoded 5' primer with a J-beta primer mix, a second PCR ran for roughly 7 to 11 cycles. TCRdb reprocessed the 5' RACE reads via MiXCR and lists one record per CDR3 protein. The table has more than 650,000 distinct CDR3 sequences, about 26% seen once. These same data were also listed under a study on T cells of mothers and their children. That work adds: Whether related or unrelated, pairs show similar shaping of TCR recombination output by thymic selection.

What was sequenced was blood. This sequence was found in a boy younger than 18 in good health.

CDR3 DNA: TGTGCCAGCAGACCACTAGCGGGGCTCTGGGAGACCCAGTACTTC. Translating it yields CASRPLAGLWETQYF. The chain carries TRBV6-1 and TRBJ2-5; 10 bases map to TRBD2. The junction had 9 bases not matched to a gene; V was cut back by 6 bases and J by 5 bases. The germline V gene has CDR1 MNHNS and CDR2 SASEGT. The CDR3 loop spans 15 amino acids.